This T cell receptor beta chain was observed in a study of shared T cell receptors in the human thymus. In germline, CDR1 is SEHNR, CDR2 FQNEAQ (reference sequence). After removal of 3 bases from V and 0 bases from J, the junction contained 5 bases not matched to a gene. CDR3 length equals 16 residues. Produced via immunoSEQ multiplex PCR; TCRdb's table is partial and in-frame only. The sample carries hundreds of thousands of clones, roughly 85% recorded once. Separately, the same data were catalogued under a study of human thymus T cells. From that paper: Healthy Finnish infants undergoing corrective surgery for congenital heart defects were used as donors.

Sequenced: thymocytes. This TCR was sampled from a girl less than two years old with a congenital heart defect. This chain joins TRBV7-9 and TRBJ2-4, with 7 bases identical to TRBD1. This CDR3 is CASSFGQDLAKNIQYF. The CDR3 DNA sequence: TGTGCCAGCAGCTTCGGACAGGATCTAGCCAAAAACATTCAGTACTTC.